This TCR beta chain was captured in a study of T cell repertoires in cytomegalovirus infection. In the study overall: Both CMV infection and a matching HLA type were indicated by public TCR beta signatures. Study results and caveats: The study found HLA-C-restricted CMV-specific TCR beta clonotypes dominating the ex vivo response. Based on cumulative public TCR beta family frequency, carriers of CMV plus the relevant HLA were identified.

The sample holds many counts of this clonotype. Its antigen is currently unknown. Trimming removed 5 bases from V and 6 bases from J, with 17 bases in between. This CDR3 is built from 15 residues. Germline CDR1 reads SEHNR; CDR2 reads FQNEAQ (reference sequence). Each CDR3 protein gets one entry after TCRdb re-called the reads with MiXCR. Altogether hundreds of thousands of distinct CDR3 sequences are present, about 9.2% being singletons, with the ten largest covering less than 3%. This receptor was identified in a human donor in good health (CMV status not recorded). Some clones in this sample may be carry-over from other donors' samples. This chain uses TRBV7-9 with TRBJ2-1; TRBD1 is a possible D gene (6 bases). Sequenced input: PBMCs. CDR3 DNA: TGTGCCAGCAGCACGGACTGGGGGCAACGCAATGAGCAGTTCTTC. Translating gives CASSTDWGQRNEQFF.